The following is a T cell receptor beta chain sequence with its context. The data were obtained in a study of human T cells and chemical hapten exposure. MiXCR, run by TCRdb on the RACE reads, gives a single entry per CDR3 protein. The sample consists of 150,000 to 200,000 distinct CDR3 sequences, 20% to 25% of them appearing once. Germline V CDR1 and CDR2: MDHEN, SYDVKM. The CDR3 runs 14 residues. V lost 3 bases and J lost 2, with 10 bases in between. The time point here: patch test 3, about 24 weeks after DPC sensitization. The sample's treatment: therapeutic diphenylcyclopropenone sensitization with weekly scalp DPC.

The sample consisted of whole blood, taken in connection with sensitization to the hapten diphenylcyclopropenone (DPC). The chain recombines TRBV28 with TRBJ2-5; D is unresolved. The receptor's source is a woman in her forties with alopecia areata. Some clones in this sample may be carry-over from other donors' samples. The CDR3 region has the DNA TGTGCCAGCAGTTTGCAACTGCGACAAGAGACCCAGTACTTC. It yields the protein CASSLQLRQETQYF.